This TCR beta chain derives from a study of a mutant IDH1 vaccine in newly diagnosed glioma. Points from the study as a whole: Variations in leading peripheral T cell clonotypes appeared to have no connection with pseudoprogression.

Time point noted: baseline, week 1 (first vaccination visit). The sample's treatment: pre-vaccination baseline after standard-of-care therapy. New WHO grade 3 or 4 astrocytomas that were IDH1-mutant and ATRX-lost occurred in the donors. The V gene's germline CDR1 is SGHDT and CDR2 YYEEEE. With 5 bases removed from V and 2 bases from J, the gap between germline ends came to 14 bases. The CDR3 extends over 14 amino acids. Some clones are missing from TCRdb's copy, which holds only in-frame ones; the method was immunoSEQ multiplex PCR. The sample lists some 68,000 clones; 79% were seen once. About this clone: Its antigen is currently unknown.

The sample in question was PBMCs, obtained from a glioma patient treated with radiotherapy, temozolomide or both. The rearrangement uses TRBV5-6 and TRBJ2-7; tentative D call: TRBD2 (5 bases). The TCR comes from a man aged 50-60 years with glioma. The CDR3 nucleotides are TGTGCCAGCAGAGCTACCGGGAAAGCCTACGAGCAGTACTTC. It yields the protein CASRATGKAYEQYF.